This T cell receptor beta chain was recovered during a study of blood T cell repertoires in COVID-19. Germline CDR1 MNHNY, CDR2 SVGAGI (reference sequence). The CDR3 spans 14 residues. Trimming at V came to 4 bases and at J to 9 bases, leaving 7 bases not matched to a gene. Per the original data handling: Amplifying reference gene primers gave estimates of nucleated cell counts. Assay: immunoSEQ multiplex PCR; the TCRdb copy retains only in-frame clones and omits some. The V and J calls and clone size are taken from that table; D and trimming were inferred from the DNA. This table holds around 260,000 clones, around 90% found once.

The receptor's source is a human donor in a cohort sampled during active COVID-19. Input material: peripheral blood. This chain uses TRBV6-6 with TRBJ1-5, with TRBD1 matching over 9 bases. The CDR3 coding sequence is TGTGCCAGCAGTTCCGGACAGGGGAGACGGCCCCAGCATTTT. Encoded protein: CASSSGQGRRPQHF.